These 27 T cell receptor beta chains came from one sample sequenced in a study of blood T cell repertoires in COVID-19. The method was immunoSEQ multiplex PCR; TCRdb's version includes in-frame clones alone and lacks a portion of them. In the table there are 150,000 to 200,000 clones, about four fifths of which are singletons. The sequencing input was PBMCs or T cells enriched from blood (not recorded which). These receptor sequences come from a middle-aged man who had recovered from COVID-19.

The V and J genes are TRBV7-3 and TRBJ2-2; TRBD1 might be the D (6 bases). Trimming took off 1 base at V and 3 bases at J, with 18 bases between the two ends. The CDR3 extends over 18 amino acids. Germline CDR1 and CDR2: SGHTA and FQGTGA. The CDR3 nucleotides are TGTGCCAGCAGCTTAAGCAGACCTGGCAGGGGCTACACCGGGGAGCTGTTTTTT. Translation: CASSLSRPGRGYTGELFF.

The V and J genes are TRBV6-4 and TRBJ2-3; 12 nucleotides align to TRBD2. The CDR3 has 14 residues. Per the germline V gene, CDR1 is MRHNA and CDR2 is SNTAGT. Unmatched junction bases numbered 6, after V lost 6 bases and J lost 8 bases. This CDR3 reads CASSRLAGEVTQYF. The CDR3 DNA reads TGTGCCAGCAGCCGACTAGCGGGGGAGGTTACGCAGTATTTT.

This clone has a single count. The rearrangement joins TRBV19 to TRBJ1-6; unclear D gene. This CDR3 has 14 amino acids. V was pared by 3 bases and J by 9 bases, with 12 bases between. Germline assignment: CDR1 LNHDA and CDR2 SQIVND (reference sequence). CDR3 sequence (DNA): TGTGCCAGTAGTATCAACTCCCTCGGTTCACCCCTCCACTTT. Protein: CASSINSLGSPLHF.

The DNA of the CDR3 is TGTGCCTGGCGCCTACAGGGGGCCTACGAGCAGTACTTC. Translation: CAWRLQGAYEQYF. The chain has TRBV30 and TRBJ2-7; TRBD1 agrees at 8 bases. Germline values: CDR1 GTSNPN, CDR2 SVGIG (reference sequence). The CDR3 covers 13 residues. J gave up 2 bases and V 5 bases, and 5 bases lay outside the gene matches. Filled out from reference TRBV30 and TRBJ2-7, the complete variable domain reads SQTIHQWPATLVQPVGSPLSLECTVEGTSNPNLYWYRQAAGRGLQLLFYSVGIGQISSEVPQNLSASRPQDRQFILSSKKLLLSDSGFYLCAWRLQGAYEQYFGPGTRLTVT.

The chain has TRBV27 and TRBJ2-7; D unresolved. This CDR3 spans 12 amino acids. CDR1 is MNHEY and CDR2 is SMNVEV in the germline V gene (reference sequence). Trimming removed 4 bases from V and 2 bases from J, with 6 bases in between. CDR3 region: CASSSPTYEQYF. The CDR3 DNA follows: TGTGCCAGCAGTTCCCCAACCTACGAGCAGTACTTC.

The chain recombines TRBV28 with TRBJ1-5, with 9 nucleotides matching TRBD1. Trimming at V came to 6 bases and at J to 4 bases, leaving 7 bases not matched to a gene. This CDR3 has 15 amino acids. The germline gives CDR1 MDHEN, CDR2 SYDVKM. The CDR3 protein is CASREQGAQNQPQHF. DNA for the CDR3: TGTGCCAGCAGGGAACAGGGGGCGCAGAATCAGCCCCAGCATTTT.

The CDR3 spells CASSQERGVGSGALQETQYF. As DNA, the CDR3 is TGCGCCAGCAGCCAAGAACGGGGGGTGGGGAGCGGGGCCCTCCAAGAGACCCAGTACTTC. The genes are TRBV4-1 and TRBJ2-5; TRBD2 agrees at 7 bases. Germline-derived CDR1 and CDR2 are MGHRA and YSYEKL. V was pared by 0 bases and J by 1 base, with 17 bases of the junction left unmatched. This CDR3 contains 20 residues.

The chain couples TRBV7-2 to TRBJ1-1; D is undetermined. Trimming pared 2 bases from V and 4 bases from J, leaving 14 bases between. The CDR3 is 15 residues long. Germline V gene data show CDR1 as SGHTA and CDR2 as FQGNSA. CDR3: CASSLRREVGTEAFF. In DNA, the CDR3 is TGTGCCAGCAGCTTACGTAGGGAGGTGGGCACTGAAGCTTTCTTT.

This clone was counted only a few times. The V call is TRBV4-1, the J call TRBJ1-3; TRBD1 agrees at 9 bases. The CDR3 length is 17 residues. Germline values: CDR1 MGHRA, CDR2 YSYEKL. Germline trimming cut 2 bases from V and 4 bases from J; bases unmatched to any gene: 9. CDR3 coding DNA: TGCGCCAGCAGCCAACCGGGGACAGGGAAGACCGGAAACACCATATATTTT. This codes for CASSQPGTGKTGNTIYF.

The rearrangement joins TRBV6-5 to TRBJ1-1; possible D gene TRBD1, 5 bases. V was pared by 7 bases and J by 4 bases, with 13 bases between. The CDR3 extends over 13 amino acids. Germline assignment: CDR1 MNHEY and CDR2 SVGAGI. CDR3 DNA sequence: TGTGCCAGCACTCCGGGGGAACTCACTGAAGCTTTCTTT. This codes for CASTPGELTEAFF.

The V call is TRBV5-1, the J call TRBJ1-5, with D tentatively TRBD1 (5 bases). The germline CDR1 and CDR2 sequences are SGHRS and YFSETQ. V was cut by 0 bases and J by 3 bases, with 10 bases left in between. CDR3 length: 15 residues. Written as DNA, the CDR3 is TGCGCCAGCAGCTTGGAACCAGGGTACAATCAGCCCCAGCATTTT. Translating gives CASSLEPGYNQPQHF.

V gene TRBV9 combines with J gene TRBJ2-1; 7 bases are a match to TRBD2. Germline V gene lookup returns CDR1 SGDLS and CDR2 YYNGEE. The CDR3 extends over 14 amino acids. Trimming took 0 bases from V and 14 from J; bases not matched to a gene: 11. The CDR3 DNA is TGTGCCAGCAGCGTAGGCCCGAACGGGGGGAGGGAGTTCTTC. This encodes CASSVGPNGGREFF.

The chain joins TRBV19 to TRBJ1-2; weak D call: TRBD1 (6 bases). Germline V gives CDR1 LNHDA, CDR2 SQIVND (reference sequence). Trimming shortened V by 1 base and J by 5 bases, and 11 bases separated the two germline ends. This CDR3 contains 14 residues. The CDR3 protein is CASSIGGTSYGYTF. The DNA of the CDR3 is TGTGCCAGTAGTATAGGGGGGACATCGTATGGCTACACCTTC. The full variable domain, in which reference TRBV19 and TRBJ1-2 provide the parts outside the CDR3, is DGGITQSPKYLFRKEGQNVTLSCEQNLNHDAMYWYRQDPGQGLRLIYYSQIVNDFQKGDIAEGYSVSREKKESFPLTVTSAQKNPTAFYLCASSIGGTSYGYTFGSGTRLTVV.

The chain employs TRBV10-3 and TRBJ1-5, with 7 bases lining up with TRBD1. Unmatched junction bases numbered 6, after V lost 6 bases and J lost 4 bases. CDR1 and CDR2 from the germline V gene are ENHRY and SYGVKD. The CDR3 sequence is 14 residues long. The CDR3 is CAISPGDRNQPQHF. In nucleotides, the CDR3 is TGTGCCATCAGCCCCGGGGACAGAAATCAGCCCCAGCATTTT.

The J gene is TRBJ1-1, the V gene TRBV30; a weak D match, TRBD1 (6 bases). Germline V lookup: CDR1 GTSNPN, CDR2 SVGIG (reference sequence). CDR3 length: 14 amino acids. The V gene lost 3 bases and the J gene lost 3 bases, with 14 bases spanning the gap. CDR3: CAWRILQGYTEAFF. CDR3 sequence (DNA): TGTGCCTGGAGGATCTTACAGGGTTACACTGAAGCTTTCTTT.

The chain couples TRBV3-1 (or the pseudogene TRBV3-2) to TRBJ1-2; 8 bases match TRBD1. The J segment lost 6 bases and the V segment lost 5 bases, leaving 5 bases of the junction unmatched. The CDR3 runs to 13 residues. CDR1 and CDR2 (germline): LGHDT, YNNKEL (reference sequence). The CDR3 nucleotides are TGTGCCAGCAGCACAGGGGGGAGGGATGGCTACACCTTC. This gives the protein CASSTGGRDGYTF.

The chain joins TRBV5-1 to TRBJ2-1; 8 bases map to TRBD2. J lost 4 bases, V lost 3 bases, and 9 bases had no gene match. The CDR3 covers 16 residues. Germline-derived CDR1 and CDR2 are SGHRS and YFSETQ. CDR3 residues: CASSSSITSGYNEQFF. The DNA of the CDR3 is TGCGCCAGCAGCTCAAGTATAACTAGCGGATACAATGAGCAGTTCTTC.

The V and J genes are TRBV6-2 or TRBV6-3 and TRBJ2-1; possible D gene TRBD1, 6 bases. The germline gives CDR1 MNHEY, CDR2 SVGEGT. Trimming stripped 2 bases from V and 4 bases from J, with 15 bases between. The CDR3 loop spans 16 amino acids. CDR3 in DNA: TGTGCCAGCAGTTACATTCAGGGGATAGGGTACAATGAGCAGTTCTTC. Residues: CASSYIQGIGYNEQFF.

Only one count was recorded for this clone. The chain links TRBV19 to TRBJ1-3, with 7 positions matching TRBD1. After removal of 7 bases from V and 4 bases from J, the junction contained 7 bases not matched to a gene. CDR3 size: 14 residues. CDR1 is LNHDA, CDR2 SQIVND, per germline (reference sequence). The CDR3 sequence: CASISRGSGNTIYF. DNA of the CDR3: TGTGCCAGTATCTCCAGGGGGTCAGGAAACACCATATATTTT.

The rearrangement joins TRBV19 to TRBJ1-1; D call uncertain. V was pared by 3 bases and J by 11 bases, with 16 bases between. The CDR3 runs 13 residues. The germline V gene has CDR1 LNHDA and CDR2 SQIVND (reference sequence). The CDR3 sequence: CASSIGFAGKAFF. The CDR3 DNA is TGTGCCAGTAGTATTGGTTTCGCGGGGAAGGCTTTCTTT. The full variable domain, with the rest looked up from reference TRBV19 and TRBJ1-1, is DGGITQSPKYLFRKEGQNVTLSCEQNLNHDAMYWYRQDPGQGLRLIYYSQIVNDFQKGDIAEGYSVSREKKESFPLTVTSAQKNPTAFYLCASSIGFAGKAFFGQGTRLTVV.

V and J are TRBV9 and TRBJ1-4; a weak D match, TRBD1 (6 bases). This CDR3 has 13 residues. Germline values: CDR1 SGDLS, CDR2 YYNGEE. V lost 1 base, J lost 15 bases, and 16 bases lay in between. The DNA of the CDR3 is TGTGCCAGCAGCGTATCAGGGGAGGGCAGGGTGTTTTTT. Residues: CASSVSGEGRVFF.

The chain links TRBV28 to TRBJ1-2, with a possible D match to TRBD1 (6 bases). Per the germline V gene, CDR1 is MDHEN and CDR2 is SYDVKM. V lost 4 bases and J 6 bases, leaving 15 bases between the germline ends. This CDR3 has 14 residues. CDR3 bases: TGTGCCAGCAGTTACACAGGGAATCGGGATGGCTACACCTTC. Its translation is CASSYTGNRDGYTF.

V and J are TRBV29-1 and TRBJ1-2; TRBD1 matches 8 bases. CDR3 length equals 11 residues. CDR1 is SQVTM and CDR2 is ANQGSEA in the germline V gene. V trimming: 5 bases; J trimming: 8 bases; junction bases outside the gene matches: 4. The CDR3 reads CSVLQGVGYTF. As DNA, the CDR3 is TGCAGCGTTTTACAGGGGGTGGGCTACACCTTC.

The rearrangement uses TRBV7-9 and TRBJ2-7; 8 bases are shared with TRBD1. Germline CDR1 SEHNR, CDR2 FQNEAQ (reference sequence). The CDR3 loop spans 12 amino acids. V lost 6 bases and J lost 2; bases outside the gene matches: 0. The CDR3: CASRDRAYEQYF. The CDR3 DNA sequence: TGTGCCAGCAGGGACAGGGCCTACGAGCAGTACTTC.

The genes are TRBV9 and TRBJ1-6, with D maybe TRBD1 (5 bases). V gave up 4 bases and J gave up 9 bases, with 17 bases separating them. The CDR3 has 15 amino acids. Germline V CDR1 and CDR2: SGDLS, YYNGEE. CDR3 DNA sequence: TGTGCCAGCAGCATCGGGACGCCGGGAGGTTCACCCCTCCACTTT. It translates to CASSIGTPGGSPLHF.

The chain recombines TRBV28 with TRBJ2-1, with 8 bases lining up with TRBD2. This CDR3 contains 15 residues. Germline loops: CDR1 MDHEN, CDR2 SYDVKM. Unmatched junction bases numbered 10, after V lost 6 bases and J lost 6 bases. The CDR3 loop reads CASSPGGGLVNEQFF. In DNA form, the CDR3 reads TGTGCCAGCAGCCCGGGGGGGGGCCTGGTCAATGAGCAGTTCTTC.

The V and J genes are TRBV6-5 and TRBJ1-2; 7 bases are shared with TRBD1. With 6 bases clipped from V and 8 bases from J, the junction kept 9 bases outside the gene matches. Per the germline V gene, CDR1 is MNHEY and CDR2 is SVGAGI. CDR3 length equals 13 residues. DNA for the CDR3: TGTGCCAGCAGCCTTACAGGGGCGGAAGGCTACACCTTC. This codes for CASSLTGAEGYTF.